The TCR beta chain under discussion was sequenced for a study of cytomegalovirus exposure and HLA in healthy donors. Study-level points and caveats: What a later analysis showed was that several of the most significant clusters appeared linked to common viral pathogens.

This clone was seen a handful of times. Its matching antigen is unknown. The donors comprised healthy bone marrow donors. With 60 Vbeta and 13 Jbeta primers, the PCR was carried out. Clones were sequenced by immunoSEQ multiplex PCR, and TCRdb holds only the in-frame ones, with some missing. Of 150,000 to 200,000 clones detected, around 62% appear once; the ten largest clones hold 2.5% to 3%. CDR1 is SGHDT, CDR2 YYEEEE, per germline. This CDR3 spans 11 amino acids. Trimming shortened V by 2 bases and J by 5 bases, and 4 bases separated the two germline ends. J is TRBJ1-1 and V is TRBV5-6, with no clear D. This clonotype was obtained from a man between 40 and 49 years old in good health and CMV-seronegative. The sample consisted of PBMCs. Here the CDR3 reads CASSFSTEAFF. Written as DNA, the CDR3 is TGTGCCAGCAGCTTTTCGACTGAAGCTTTCTTT.